The 30 T cell receptor beta chains below were found in one sample sequenced in a study of blood T cell repertoires in COVID-19. Sequencing was performed with immunoSEQ multiplex PCR; in TCRdb, only in-frame clones are kept and a portion is missing. Of about 200,000 clones listed, around 90% are singletons. Material for sequencing was PBMCs or T cells enriched from blood (not recorded which). The receptors originated from a woman between 18 and 29 years old who had recovered from COVID-19.

The chain is built from TRBV7-9 and TRBJ2-2, with D maybe TRBD1 (6 bases). The V gene's germline CDR1 is SEHNR and CDR2 FQNEAQ (reference sequence). The CDR3 runs 16 residues. Trimming took 3 bases from V and 1 from J, leaving 12 bases between them. The CDR3 DNA reads TGTGCCAGCAGCTTGGGAACAGGGATGAACACCGGGGAGCTGTTTTTT. Amino acid sequence: CASSLGTGMNTGELFF.

V usage is TRBV6-5 and J usage is TRBJ1-2; D remains ambiguous. This CDR3 region has 14 residues. Trimming left V 2 bases short and J 4 bases short, with 11 bases between. Per germline, CDR1 MNHEY and CDR2 SVGAGI. CDR3 DNA sequence: TGTGCCAGCAGTTACGCCAGCGCGACCTATGGCTACACCTTC. Its translation is CASSYASATYGYTF.

This chain joins TRBV7-9 and TRBJ1-2, with 9 positions matching TRBD1. The germline V gene encodes CDR1 SEHNR and CDR2 FQNEAQ (reference sequence). The CDR3 runs to 16 residues. Trimming took 6 bases from V and 2 from J; bases not matched to a gene: 10. The CDR3: CASSSGTGRLNYGYTF. The DNA for the CDR3 is TGTGCCAGCAGTTCCGGGACAGGGAGATTGAACTATGGCTACACCTTC.

This clone has only one observation. V gene TRBV5-1 combines with J gene TRBJ1-6; TRBD1 matches 7 bases. J was trimmed by 9 bases and V by 4 bases; bases with no gene match: 4. The CDR3 spans 13 residues. The germline V gene has CDR1 SGHRS and CDR2 YFSETQ. This chain's CDR3 is CASSVTGVSPLHF. CDR3 nucleotide sequence: TGCGCCAGCAGCGTAACAGGGGTTTCACCCCTCCACTTT.

The rearrangement links TRBV6-5 to TRBJ1-2; a possible D gene is TRBD1 (6 bases). Per the germline V gene, CDR1 is MNHEY and CDR2 is SVGAGI. Deletions cut 4 bases from V and 7 bases from J, with 10 bases between. The CDR3 contains 12 residues. CDR3 coding DNA: TGTGCCAGCAGTTCGGGGGGCATTGGCTACACCTTC. Translated: CASSSGGIGYTF.

This rearrangement joins TRBV5-4 to TRBJ2-1; 8 bases are a match to TRBD2. J was trimmed by 2 bases and V by 1 base; bases with no gene match: 5. CDR3 size: 16 residues. Germline CDR1 reads SGHNT; CDR2 reads YYREEE (reference sequence). The CDR3 region is CASSLRGLVPYNEQFF. CDR3 coding DNA: TGTGCCAGCAGCTTGCGGGGACTAGTCCCCTACAATGAGCAGTTCTTC.

The V gene is TRBV3-1 (or the pseudogene TRBV3-2), the J gene TRBJ1-2; TRBD1 aligns across 7 bases. J lost 8 bases, V lost 4 bases, and 7 bases had no gene match. CDR1 is LGHDT, CDR2 YNNKEL, per germline (reference sequence). There are 13 residues in the CDR3. As DNA, the CDR3 is TGTGCCAGCAGCCGGGACAGATTGCACGGCTACACCTTC. As protein: CASSRDRLHGYTF.

The chain combines TRBV28 with TRBJ1-1, with 10 bases identical to TRBD1. Per the germline V gene, CDR1 is MDHEN and CDR2 is SYDVKM. J gave up 5 bases and V 2 bases, and 5 bases lay outside the gene matches. The CDR3 covers 15 residues. Here the CDR3 reads CASSLPLDRGTEAFF. CDR3 nucleotide sequence: TGTGCCAGCAGTTTACCTCTGGACAGGGGGACTGAAGCTTTCTTT.

This clone was picked up a small number of times. This chain connects TRBV19 to TRBJ1-1, with TRBD1 matching over 7 bases. The CDR3 loop spans 13 amino acids. CDR1 and CDR2 (germline): LNHDA, SQIVND (reference sequence). J lost 8 bases, V lost 4 bases, and 7 bases had no gene match. Here the CDR3 DNA reads TGTGCCAGTAGTAGCGACCACAGGGGAGAAGCTTTCTTT. This translates into CASSSDHRGEAFF.

This clone was seen once. This sequence joins TRBV28 and TRBJ1-1, with D perhaps matching TRBD1 (6 bases). The CDR3 is 14 residues long. Germline CDR1 is MDHEN and CDR2 is SYDVKM. V lost 3 bases to trimming and J lost 10 bases, with 18 bases between them. The DNA of the CDR3 is TGTGCCAGCAGTTTGCATACAGGGTGGTTGGGAGCTTTCTTT. Amino acids: CASSLHTGWLGAFF.

The rearrangement links TRBV9 to TRBJ2-1, with 13 positions matching TRBD2. The CDR3 has 15 residues. Germline CDR1 is SGDLS and CDR2 is YYNGEE. Losses at the gene ends were 5 bases for V and 8 bases for J; bases not matched to a gene: 7. CDR3 protein: CASRPGLAGWDEQFF. The CDR3, as DNA: TGTGCCAGCAGGCCGGGACTAGCGGGGTGGGATGAGCAGTTCTTC.

The DNA of the CDR3 is TGTGCCAGCAGCCAGGAAGGGGGCCCCCACAATGAGCAGTTCTTC. Translated: CASSQEGGPHNEQFF. The chain joins TRBV9 to TRBJ2-1; 7 bases line up with TRBD1. This CDR3 is built from 15 residues. V shed 4 bases and J 5 bases; nucleotides not matched to a gene: 9. CDR1 and CDR2 from the germline V gene are SGDLS and YYNGEE.

CDR3 DNA sequence: TGTGCCAGCAGCTTGGGCCTAGCGGGGGCGGATGAGCAGTTCTTC. Encoded protein: CASSLGLAGADEQFF. This rearrangement joins TRBV5-6 to TRBJ2-1; 10 nucleotides align to TRBD2. The J segment lost 8 bases and the V segment lost 0 bases, leaving 5 bases of the junction unmatched. CDR3 length equals 15 residues. Germline V gene lookup returns CDR1 SGHDT and CDR2 YYEEEE. Filled out from reference TRBV5-6 and TRBJ2-1, the complete variable domain reads DAGVTQSPTHLIKTRGQQVTLRCSPKSGHDTVSWYQQALGQGPQFIFQYYEEEERQRGNFPDRFSGHQFPNYSSELNVNALLLGDSALYLCASSLGLAGADEQFFGPGTRLTVL.

The chain recombines TRBV7-3 with TRBJ1-2; TRBD1 might be the D (6 bases). CDR3 length: 14 residues. Trimming removed 6 bases at V and 4 bases at J, with 15 bases between. Germline V lookup: CDR1 SGHTA, CDR2 FQGTGA. CDR3 region: CASSQGGVGYGYTF. The CDR3 DNA is TGTGCCAGCAGTCAAGGGGGGGTAGGCTATGGCTACACCTTC.

The V call is TRBV19, the J call TRBJ2-3; 9 bases align to TRBD2. From germline, CDR1 is LNHDA and CDR2 SQIVND (reference sequence). Germline trimming cut 3 bases from V and 3 bases from J; bases unmatched to any gene: 4. The CDR3 loop spans 15 amino acids. CDR3: CASSISGGSTDTQYF. The CDR3 DNA follows: TGTGCCAGTAGTATCAGCGGGGGGTCGACAGATACGCAGTATTTT.

This clone has just a few counts. This chain connects TRBV5-6 to TRBJ1-2; 7 nucleotides align to TRBD1. V gave up 1 base and J gave up 7 bases; unmatched junction bases: 10. This CDR3 region has 15 residues. In germline, CDR1 is SGHDT, CDR2 YYEEEE. DNA for the CDR3: TGTGCCAGCAGCTTGTTTTTCAGCAGGGGGGCTGGCTACACCTTC. Its protein is CASSLFFSRGAGYTF.

The chain has TRBV10-3 and TRBJ1-2; 8 bases are a match to TRBD1. This CDR3 has 13 residues. Germline lookup yields CDR1 ENHRY and CDR2 SYGVKD. V dropped 4 bases and J dropped 8; count of bases not matched to a gene: 6. The DNA of the CDR3 is TGTGCCATCAGTGGATGGACAGGGAACGGCTACACCTTC. This encodes CAISGWTGNGYTF.

The CDR3 DNA reads TGCGCCAGCAGCTTGGAAGGCAGGGTGGGAACAGATACGCAGTATTTT. Encoded protein: CASSLEGRVGTDTQYF. V and J are TRBV5-1 and TRBJ2-3; D possibly corresponds to TRBD1 (5 bases). CDR3 length: 16 residues. Germline CDR1 reads SGHRS; CDR2 reads YFSETQ. V was pared by 0 bases and J by 3 bases, with 14 bases between.

This chain uses TRBV28 with TRBJ2-1; maybe TRBD2 (5 bases). V was trimmed by 5 bases and J by 4 bases, leaving 15 bases between them. The germline V gene encodes CDR1 MDHEN and CDR2 SYDVKM. This CDR3 is built from 15 residues. CDR3 DNA sequence: TGTGCCAGCAGTCCCCCCCCCGGACTTTACAATGAGCAGTTCTTC. It yields the protein CASSPPPGLYNEQFF.

This clone was found once. This chain connects TRBV30 to TRBJ2-7; 9 positions agree with TRBD1. The V gene's germline CDR1 is GTSNPN and CDR2 SVGIG (reference sequence). This CDR3 is 13 amino acids long. V lost 3 bases and J lost 4; bases outside the gene matches: 4. CDR3 DNA: TGTGCCTGGAGAAGGGACAGGGAGTACGAGCAGTACTTC. It specifies CAWRRDREYEQYF.

The V call is TRBV13, the J call TRBJ1-2; 7 bases are a match to TRBD1. V dropped 0 bases and J dropped 5; count of bases not matched to a gene: 0. The CDR3 loop spans 13 amino acids. CDR1 PRHDT and CDR2 FYEKMQ come from the germline V gene (reference sequence). As DNA, the CDR3 is TGTGCCAGCAGCTTAGGACAGGGGTATGGCTACACCTTC. Its protein is CASSLGQGYGYTF.

The chain combines TRBV6-5 with TRBJ2-1; 12 bases match TRBD2. V dropped 6 bases and J dropped 15; count of bases not matched to a gene: 9. The V gene's germline CDR1 is MNHEY and CDR2 SVGAGI. The CDR3 contains 13 residues. This CDR3 is CASSPLAGGHLFF. Written as DNA, the CDR3 is TGTGCCAGCAGCCCGCTAGCGGGGGGGCACCTGTTCTTC.

The V gene is TRBV12-3 or TRBV12-4, the J gene TRBJ1-2; 7 bases fit TRBD1. With V trimmed by 4 bases and J by 3 bases, 2 bases remained unmatched. The CDR3 loop spans 13 amino acids. The CDR3 region has the DNA TGTGCCAGCAGTTGGGACAGATACTATGGCTACACCTTC. Its protein is CASSWDRYYGYTF.

The chain couples TRBV7-9 to TRBJ2-7; 7 bases match TRBD1. CDR3 length: 16 residues. With V trimmed by 1 base and J by 5 bases, 11 bases remained unmatched. The V gene's germline CDR1 is SEHNR and CDR2 FQNEAQ (reference sequence). CDR3 sequence reads: CASSLGGGQRPHEQYF. The CDR3 nucleotides are TGTGCCAGCAGCTTAGGAGGGGGACAGAGGCCCCACGAGCAGTACTTC.

The chain couples TRBV2 to TRBJ1-3; the D is unclear. The length of the CDR3 is 14 residues. The V and J ends lost 7 bases and 3 bases respectively, with 13 bases between them. In germline, CDR1 is SNHLY, CDR2 FYNNEI. CDR3 bases: TGTGCCAGCATCGAAGGACGGGGTGGAAACACCATATATTTT. Translation gives CASIEGRGGNTIYF. Combining the CDR3 with reference TRBV2 and TRBJ1-3 gives the whole variable domain EPEVTQTPSHQVTQMGQEVILRCVPISNHLYFYWYRQILGQKVEFLVSFYNNEISEKSEIFDDQFSVERPDGSNFTLKIRSTKLEDSAMYFCASIEGRGGNTIYFGEGSWLTVV.

The V gene is TRBV2, the J gene TRBJ1-2, with TRBD1 as a possible D gene (6 bases). Looked up from germline, CDR1 is SNHLY and CDR2 is FYNNEI. Trimming left V 8 bases short and J 4 bases short, with 14 bases between. The length of the CDR3 is 13 residues. Written as DNA, the CDR3 is TGTGCCAGCCCGGGACAAGGGGCCTATGGCTACACCTTC. Protein sequence: CASPGQGAYGYTF.

V usage is TRBV7-6 and J usage is TRBJ2-2; 9 positions agree with TRBD1. Trimming at V came to 5 bases and at J to 1 base, leaving 14 bases not matched to a gene. The CDR3 extends over 19 amino acids. Per germline, CDR1 SGHVS and CDR2 FNYEAQ. The CDR3 coding sequence is TGTGCCAGCAGCCAAATCCGGGACAGGGATCTAAGGAACACCGGGGAGCTGTTTTTT. It is translated as CASSQIRDRDLRNTGELFF.

The chain recombines TRBV28 with TRBJ2-2, with 9 bases identical to TRBD2. CDR1 MDHEN and CDR2 SYDVKM come from the germline V gene. V lost 11 bases and J lost 3; bases outside the gene matches: 7. This CDR3 region has 14 residues. As DNA, the CDR3 is TGTGCCGCGGGGCTAGCGGGGCACACCGGGGAGCTGTTTTTT. It codes for CAAGLAGHTGELFF. Drawing the rest from reference TRBV28 and TRBJ2-2, the complete variable domain is DVKVTQSSRYLVKRTGEKVFLECVQDMDHENMFWYRQDPGLGLRLIYFSYDVKMKEKGDIPEGYSVSREKKERFSLILESASTNQTSMYLCAAGLAGHTGELFFGEGSRLTVL.

V usage is TRBV30 and J usage is TRBJ1-2; 8 positions agree with TRBD1. V trimming: 3 bases; J trimming: 5 bases; junction bases outside the gene matches: 8. Germline V gene sequence: CDR1 GTSNPN, CDR2 SVGIG (reference sequence). The CDR3 length is 14 residues. The CDR3: CAWSVRDRGYGYTF. DNA of the CDR3: TGTGCCTGGAGCGTGAGAGACAGGGGTTATGGCTACACCTTC.

The chain links TRBV15 to TRBJ2-6; 8 bases align to TRBD2. CDR1 LNHNV and CDR2 YYDKDF come from the germline V gene (reference sequence). J was trimmed by 0 bases and V by 3 bases; bases with no gene match: 1. The CDR3 spans 16 residues. The CDR3 sequence: CATSSGGASGANVLTF. CDR3 in DNA: TGTGCCACCAGCAGCGGGGGGGCCTCTGGGGCCAACGTCCTGACTTTC.